At least ten counts were recorded for the clone carrying this TCR beta chain. Its antigen is not known. Patients aged 18 to 65 with hyperthyroidism were newly diagnosed, with duration under 2 months. This record comes from a study of T cells in Graves' hyperthyroidism and ophthalmopathy. Whole-study results and caveats: Model-based prediction identified ophthalmopathy a median around 6.5 months prior to its onset.

Amplification of TCR beta CDR3 regions used RNA as the template. HTBI primers drove first-round RT-PCR of the TCR CDR3. TCRdb re-called the multiplex PCR reads with MiXCR, one entry per CDR3 protein. Among about 360,000 distinct CDR3 sequences listed, around 13% were seen once. This CDR3 region has 15 residues. From germline, CDR1 is DFQATT and CDR2 SNEGSKA (reference sequence). Germline trimming cut 4 bases from V and 7 bases from J; bases unmatched to any gene: 9. The sequencing input was blood. The chain employs TRBV20-1 and TRBJ2-2; TRBD1 matches 10 bases. This sequence originates from a young woman with Graves' hyperthyroidism. As DNA, the CDR3 is TGCAGTGCTACCTACGTGGACAGGGGGATCGGGGAGCTGTTTTTT. Amino acid sequence: CSATYVDRGIGELFF.